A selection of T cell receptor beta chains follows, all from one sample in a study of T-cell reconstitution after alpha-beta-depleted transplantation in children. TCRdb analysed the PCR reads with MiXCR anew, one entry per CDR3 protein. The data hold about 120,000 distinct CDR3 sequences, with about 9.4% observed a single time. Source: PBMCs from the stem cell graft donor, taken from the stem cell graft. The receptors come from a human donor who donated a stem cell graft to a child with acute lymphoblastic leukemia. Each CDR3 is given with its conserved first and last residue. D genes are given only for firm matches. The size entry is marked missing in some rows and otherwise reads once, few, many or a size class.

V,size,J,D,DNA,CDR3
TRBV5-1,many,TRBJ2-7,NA,TGCGCCAGCAGATGGGGAGCACGGGCCTACGAGCAGTACTTC,CASRWGARAYEQYF
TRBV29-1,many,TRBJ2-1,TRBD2,TGCAGCGTCCAGACTAGCGACAATGAGCAGTTCTTC,CSVQTSDNEQFF
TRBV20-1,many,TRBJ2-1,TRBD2,TGCAGTGCTAGAGAGCCGGGACTAGCGGGAGGGCCGTATGAGCAGTTCTTC,CSAREPGLAGGPYEQFF
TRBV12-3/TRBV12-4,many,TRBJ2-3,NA,TGTGCCAGCAGTGTGGAAGGTACGCAGTATTTT,CASSVEGTQYF
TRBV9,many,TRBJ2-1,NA,TGTGCCAGCAGCCCCTTGGCGGACATCTACAATGAGCAGTTCTTC,CASSPLADIYNEQFF
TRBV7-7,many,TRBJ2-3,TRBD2,TGTGCTAGCAGCTTAGGAAGCGGGAGGGCCTTCACAGATACGCAGTATTTT,CASSLGSGRAFTDTQYF
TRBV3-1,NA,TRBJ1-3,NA,TGTGCCAGCAGCCAAGATGGTTCGACGAGGGGTGGTGGAAACACCATATATTTT,CASSQDGSTRGGGNTIYF
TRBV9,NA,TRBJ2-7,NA,TGTGCCAGCAGCGTAGGGTCTAGCTCCTACGAGCAGTACTTC,CASSVGSSSYEQYF
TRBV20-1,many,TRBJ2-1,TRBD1,TGCAGTGCTAGAGGCACAGGGGGTACGCGCAATGAGCAGTTCTTC,CSARGTGGTRNEQFF
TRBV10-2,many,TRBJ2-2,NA,TGCGCCACCCCGGGAGAGAACACCGGGGAGCTGTTTTTT,CATPGENTGELFF
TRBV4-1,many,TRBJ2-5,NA,TGCGCCAGCAGCCAAGTCAAGGGGATTCAAGAGACCCAGTACTTC,CASSQVKGIQETQYF
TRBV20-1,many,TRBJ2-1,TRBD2,TGCAGTGCTAGAGGACTAGCGGGAGGTCACTACAATGAGCAGTTCTTC,CSARGLAGGHYNEQFF
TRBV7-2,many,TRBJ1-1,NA,TGTGCCAGCAGCCCCTCTGGACACCCGAACACTGAAGCTTTCTTT,CASSPSGHPNTEAFF
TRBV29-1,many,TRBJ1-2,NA,TGCAGCGTTGAAAGGGAAGCTAACTATGGCTACACCTTC,CSVEREANYGYTF
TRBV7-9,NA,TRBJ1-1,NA,TGTGCCAGCAGCTTAGCGGAGGGTAGAGCTTTCTTT,CASSLAEGRAFF
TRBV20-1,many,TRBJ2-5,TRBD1,TGCAGTGCTCCGCGGGACAGGGGGTTGGAGACCCAGTACTTC,CSAPRDRGLETQYF
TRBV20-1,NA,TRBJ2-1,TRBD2,TGCAGTGCTCTAGGGGATAGCGGGGGTACCTACAATGACCAGTTCTTC,CSALGDSGGTYNDQFF
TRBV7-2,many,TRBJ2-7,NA,TGTGCCAGCAGCCGGGCGGGGACACCTTCCTACGAGCAGTACTTC,CASSRAGTPSYEQYF
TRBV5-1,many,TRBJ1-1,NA,TGCGCCAGCAGCCCCATACGGACAGATCTGAACACTGAAGCTTTCTTT,CASSPIRTDLNTEAFF
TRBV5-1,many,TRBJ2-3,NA,TGCGCCAGCAGCTTGACCGACAGGAACACAGATACGCAGTATTTT,CASSLTDRNTDTQYF
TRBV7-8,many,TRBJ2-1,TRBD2,TGTGCCAGCAGCTTACAAGCGGGAGATTACAATGAGCAGTTCTTC,CASSLQAGDYNEQFF
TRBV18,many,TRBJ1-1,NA,TGTGCCAGCTCACCACGAGAAATGAACACTGAAGCTTTCTTT,CASSPREMNTEAFF
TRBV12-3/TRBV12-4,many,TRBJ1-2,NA,TGTGCCAGCAGTGTCCGAGACAGGTTATATGGCTACACCTTC,CASSVRDRLYGYTF
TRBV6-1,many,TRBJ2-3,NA,TGTGCCAGCACTCCGGGGTTGGACACAGATACGCAGTATTTT,CASTPGLDTDTQYF
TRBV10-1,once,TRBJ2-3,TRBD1,TGCGCCAGCAGTGAGTTCGGGACAGGGGATCATACGCAGTATTTT,CASSEFGTGDHTQYF
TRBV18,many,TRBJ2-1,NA,TGTGCCAGCTCACACGGGGGGCGAAGCTCCTACAATGAGCAGTTCTTC,CASSHGGRSSYNEQFF
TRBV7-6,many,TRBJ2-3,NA,TGTGCCAGCAGCTTAGAGGGACTGGAATCAGATACGCAGTATTTT,CASSLEGLESDTQYF
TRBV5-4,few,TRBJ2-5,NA,TGTGCCAGCAGCACGGACTTGGTGGAGACCCAGTACTTC,CASSTDLVETQYF